The 18 T cell receptor beta chains below all came from one sample that was sequenced in a study of blood T cells in healthy people across ages. Primed by a sample-barcoded 5' primer and a J-beta primer mix, a second PCR proceeded for 7 to 11 cycles. TCRdb processed the 5' RACE reads anew with MiXCR; each CDR3 protein has one entry. The sample gives under 850,000 distinct CDR3 sequences, about 36% of which show up once; 10% to 15% is in the top ten. The sample taken for sequencing was blood. The receptors here all came from a man aged 18 to 29 in good health.

The table lists this clonotype with a few counts. The chain joins TRBV20-1 to TRBJ2-5; D might be TRBD1 (6 bases). The CDR3 runs 13 residues. CDR1 and CDR2 from the germline V gene are DFQATT and SNEGSKA (reference sequence). The V and J ends lost 6 bases and 4 bases respectively, with 15 bases between them. In DNA, the CDR3 is TGCAGTGCCCTGCGGACAGCAAGAGAGACCCAGTACTTC. Translated: CSALRTARETQYF.

The rearrangement uses TRBV20-1 and TRBJ2-3; D is perhaps TRBD2 (7 bases). Germline V CDR1 and CDR2: DFQATT, SNEGSKA (reference sequence). Between the trimmed V and J ends, which lost 5 bases and 3 bases, there was a span of 15 bases. The CDR3 covers 14 residues. CDR3 residues: CSASTRGATDTQYF. The CDR3 nucleotides are TGCAGTGCTTCCACCCGGGGGGCAACAGATACGCAGTATTTT.

The genes are TRBV7-9 and TRBJ2-5; TRBD2 aligns across 9 bases. The assigned J gene may be wrong: the sequence end matches TRBJ2-1 better. The CDR3 has 14 residues. CDR1 is SEHNR, CDR2 FQNEAQ, per germline (reference sequence). This chain's CDR3 is CASSSSGAKETQFF. In DNA, the CDR3 is TGTGCCAGCAGCTCTAGCGGGGCTAAAGAGACCCAGTTCTTC.

This clonotype was seen a few times. The chain is built from TRBV9 and TRBJ1-2; 8 bases align to TRBD1. The junction had 12 bases not matched to a gene; V was cut back by 0 bases and J by 8 bases. This CDR3 region has 16 residues. Per germline, CDR1 SGDLS and CDR2 YYNGEE. The CDR3 sequence: CASSVAKGQGAEGYTF. CDR3 sequence (DNA): TGTGCCAGCAGCGTAGCTAAAGGGCAGGGGGCGGAAGGCTACACCTTC. Combining the CDR3 with reference TRBV9 and TRBJ1-2 gives the whole variable domain DSGVTQTPKHLITATGQRVTLRCSPRSGDLSVYWYQQSLDQGLQFLIQYYNGEERAKGNILERFSAQQFPDLHSELNLSSLELGDSALYFCASSVAKGQGAEGYTFGSGTRLTVV.

The chain combines TRBV5-5 with TRBJ2-3; 7 positions agree with TRBD1. J gave up 5 bases and V 0 bases, and 9 bases lay outside the gene matches. This CDR3 contains 16 residues. Looked up from germline, CDR1 is SGHKS and CDR2 is YYEKEE (reference sequence). The DNA for the CDR3 is TGTGCCAGCAGCTTGGTTGTAGGGGGCAATGGAGATACGCAGTATTTT. Translation gives CASSLVVGGNGDTQYF.

In regard to this clonotype: This may be a read error, as it is one base from a much larger clone. This chain joins TRBV28 and TRBJ2-5, with D perhaps given as TRBD1 or TRBD2 (7 bases each). The CDR3 is 17 residues long. Germline values: CDR1 MDHEN, CDR2 SYDVKM. Trimming pared 1 base from V and 2 bases from J, leaving 17 bases between. The CDR3 DNA reads TGTGCCAGCAGTTTATTGGCGGCAGGGGGGGATCAAGAGACCCAGTACTTC. It codes for CASSLLAAGGDQETQYF.

V usage is TRBV7-2 and J usage is TRBJ2-3; weak D call: TRBD2 (5 bases). Germline V CDR1 and CDR2: SGHTA, FQGNSA. This CDR3 is 15 amino acids long. V was cut by 3 bases and J by 2 bases, with 12 bases left in between. The CDR3 is CASSFSAETTDTQYF. The CDR3 DNA sequence: TGTGCCAGCAGCTTTTCAGCGGAGACCACAGATACGCAGTATTTT.

The chain employs TRBV7-2 and TRBJ2-2; 8 bases line up with TRBD1. The trim removed 4 bases at V and 5 bases at J, leaving 6 bases unmatched. Germline values: CDR1 SGHTA, CDR2 FQGNSA. The CDR3 has 15 amino acids. CDR3 in amino acids: CASSSQTGVTGELFF. The CDR3, as DNA: TGTGCCAGCAGCTCCCAGACAGGGGTTACCGGGGAGCTGTTTTTT.

This clonotype was picked up many times. A much larger clonotype is one base distant, so this may be a read error. This rearrangement joins TRBV10-3 to TRBJ2-7, with D unclear. V was cut by 0 bases and J by 1 base, with 10 bases left in between. The CDR3 totals 15 residues. Germline CDR1 is ENHRY and CDR2 is SYGVKD. The CDR3 loop reads CAISESCAESYEQYF. Written as DNA, the CDR3 is TGTGCCATCAGTGAGTCGTGCGCAGAATCCTACGAGCAGTACTTC.

V usage is TRBV20-1 and J usage is TRBJ1-1, with D hard to call. The V gene's germline CDR1 is DFQATT and CDR2 SNEGSKA (reference sequence). V lost 3 bases, J lost 3 bases, and 11 bases lay in between. This CDR3 is 13 amino acids long. The CDR3, as DNA: TGCAGTGCTAGTCGACTAAGGGACACTGAAGCTTTCTTT. Protein: CSASRLRDTEAFF.

This clonotype was recorded many times. The chain links TRBV20-1 to TRBJ2-1; 7 nucleotides line up with TRBD1. The CDR3 spans 13 residues. V lost 4 bases, J lost 6 bases, and 6 bases stayed unmatched. Germline CDR1 reads DFQATT; CDR2 reads SNEGSKA (reference sequence). DNA for the CDR3: TGCAGTGCTATCTCCGGGACAGTCAATGAGCAGTTCTTC. Translated: CSAISGTVNEQFF.

This clonotype was detected ten times or more. The chain is built from TRBV4-3 and TRBJ1-2; D is unclear. Deletions cut 5 bases from V and 4 bases from J, with 11 bases between. Germline CDR1 LGHNA, CDR2 YSLEER. This CDR3 has 13 residues. The CDR3 DNA follows: TGCGCCAGCAGCGACGCCGGGAGCTATGGCTACACCTTC. It is translated as CASSDAGSYGYTF.

This sequence joins TRBV28 and TRBJ2-3; 8 bases fit TRBD1. With V trimmed by 5 bases and J by 1 base, 8 bases remained unmatched. This CDR3 comprises 16 residues. Germline CDR1 MDHEN, CDR2 SYDVKM. CDR3: CASSPVQGVGTDTQYF. Here the CDR3 DNA reads TGTGCCAGCAGTCCGGTACAGGGGGTGGGCACAGATACGCAGTATTTT.

This chain's CDR3 is CSARSLGRIPTETEAFF. CDR3 sequence (DNA): TGCAGTGCTAGAAGTCTCGGACGGATCCCTACGGAAACTGAAGCTTTCTTT. V is TRBV20-1 and J is TRBJ1-1; D remains unclear. The germline gives CDR1 DFQATT, CDR2 SNEGSKA (reference sequence). V was trimmed by 2 bases and J by 5 bases, leaving 24 bases between them. This CDR3 is 17 amino acids long.

In its sample, this clonotype was seen a few times. J is TRBJ2-3 and V is TRBV5-1; TRBD2 aligns across 7 bases. Germline CDR1 reads SGHRS; CDR2 reads YFSETQ. V gave up 0 bases and J gave up 0 bases; unmatched junction bases: 4. The length of the CDR3 is 16 residues. CDR3 sequence: CASSLEAAGSTDTQYF. CDR3 in DNA: TGCGCCAGCAGCTTGGAAGCAGCGGGGAGCACAGATACGCAGTATTTT.

The table lists this clonotype with a few counts. This chain connects TRBV6-5 to TRBJ1-1; the D gene is possibly TRBD1 (6 bases). Germline-derived CDR1 and CDR2 are MNHEY and SVGAGI. Trimming took 5 bases from V and 10 from J, leaving 23 bases between them. This CDR3 spans 15 amino acids. For the CDR3, the DNA is TGTGCCAGCAGTCGTGGCAGGGGTAGTGGAAGGGTAGCTTTCTTT. Encoded protein: CASSRGRGSGRVAFF.

This clonotype was recorded a few times. DNA for the CDR3: TGCGCCAGCAGCTCCGGGGCCGATTTCAATGAGCAGTTCTTC. Its translation: CASSSGADFNEQFF. This chain joins TRBV5-1 and TRBJ2-1; D is possibly TRBD1 or TRBD2 (5 bases each). This CDR3 spans 14 amino acids. CDR1 is SGHRS and CDR2 is YFSETQ in the germline V gene. Trimming removed 3 bases from V and 6 bases from J, with 13 bases in between.

This clonotype occurred a few times. The chain uses TRBV14 and TRBJ2-4; no clear D gene. The J call is uncertain, as TRBJ2-5 better fits the DNA end. The CDR3 consists of 16 residues. Germline-derived CDR1 and CDR2 are SGHDN and FVKESK. CDR3 bases: TGTGCCAGCAGCCAAGATCTGCTGGGAATCGGAGAGACCCAGTACTTC. It yields the protein CASSQDLLGIGETQYF.